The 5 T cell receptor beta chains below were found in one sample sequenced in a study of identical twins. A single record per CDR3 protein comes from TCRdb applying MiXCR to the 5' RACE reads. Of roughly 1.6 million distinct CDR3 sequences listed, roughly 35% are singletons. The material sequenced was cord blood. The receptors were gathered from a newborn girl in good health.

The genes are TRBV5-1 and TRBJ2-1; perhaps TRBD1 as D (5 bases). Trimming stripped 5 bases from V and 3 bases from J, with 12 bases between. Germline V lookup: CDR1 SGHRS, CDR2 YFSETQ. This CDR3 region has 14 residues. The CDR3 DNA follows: TGCGCCAGCAGAGACAGTTACCTCTACAATGAGCAGTTCTTC. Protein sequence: CASRDSYLYNEQFF.

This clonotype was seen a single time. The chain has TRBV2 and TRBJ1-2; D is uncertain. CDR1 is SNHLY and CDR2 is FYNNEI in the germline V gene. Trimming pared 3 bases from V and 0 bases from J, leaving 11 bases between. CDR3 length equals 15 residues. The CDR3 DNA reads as TGTGCCAGCAGTGAGGTACGGGATTCTAACTATGGCTACACCTTC. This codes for CASSEVRDSNYGYTF. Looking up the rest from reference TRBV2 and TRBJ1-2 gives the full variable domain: EPEVTQTPSHQVTQMGQEVILRCVPISNHLYFYWYRQILGQKVEFLVSFYNNEISEKSEIFDDQFSVERPDGSNFTLKIRSTKLEDSAMYFCASSEVRDSNYGYTFGSGTRLTVV.

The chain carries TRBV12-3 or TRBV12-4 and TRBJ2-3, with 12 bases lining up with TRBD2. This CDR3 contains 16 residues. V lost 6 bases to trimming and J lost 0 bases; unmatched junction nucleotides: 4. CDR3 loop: CASSAGLAGSTDTQYF. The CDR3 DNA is TGTGCCAGCAGCGCCGGACTAGCGGGGAGCACAGATACGCAGTATTTT.

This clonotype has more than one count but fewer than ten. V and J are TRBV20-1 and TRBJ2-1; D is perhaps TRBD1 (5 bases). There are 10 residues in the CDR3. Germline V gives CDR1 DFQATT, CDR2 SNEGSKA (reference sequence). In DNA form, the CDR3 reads TGCAGCCTCCAGGGCAATGAGCAGTTCTTC. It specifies CSLQGNEQFF.

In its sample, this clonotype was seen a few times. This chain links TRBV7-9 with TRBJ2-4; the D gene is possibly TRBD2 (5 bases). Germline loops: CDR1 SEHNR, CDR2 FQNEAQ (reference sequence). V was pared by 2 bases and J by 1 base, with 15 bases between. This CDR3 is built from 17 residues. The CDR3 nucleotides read TGTGCCAGCAGCTTACCTGGACTCAACCACGCCAAAAACATTCAGTACTTC. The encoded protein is CASSLPGLNHAKNIQYF. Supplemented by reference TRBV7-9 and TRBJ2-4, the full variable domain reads DTGVSQNPRHKITKRGQNVTFRCDPISEHNRLYWYRQTLGQGPEFLTYFQNEAQLEKSRLLSDRFSAERPKGSFSTLEIQRTEQGDSAMYLCASSLPGLNHAKNIQYFGAGTRLSVL.